Listed here is a single T cell receptor beta chain. This specimen belongs to a study of blood T cell repertoires in COVID-19. Across the whole study: Researchers got acute and convalescent COVID-19 samples from the United States, Italy and Spain. PBMCs, B-cell-depleted T cells, or T cells provided the cDNA or gDNA that made up the material.

Authors' processing steps: Amplification of reference gene primers was used by the study to estimate nucleated cell counts. The protocol was immunoSEQ multiplex PCR, while the TCRdb copy is restricted to in-frame clones and leaves out a portion. The DNA gave D and trimming, while V, J and clone size come from that table. This table has about 75,000 clones, 79% appearing once. V was pared by 2 bases and J by 4 bases, with 13 bases between. Germline CDR1 reads SGHTS; CDR2 reads YDEGEE. The CDR3 runs to 15 residues. The J gene is TRBJ2-1, the V gene TRBV5-8; D might be TRBD2 (6 bases). The sequencing input was peripheral blood. The origin of this receptor is a woman aged 80 or over with active or convalescent COVID-19. CDR3 region: CASSFDGSGYNEQFF. DNA for the CDR3: TGTGCCAGCAGCTTCGACGGGAGTGGGTACAATGAGCAGTTCTTC. Together with reference TRBV5-8 and TRBJ2-1, the CDR3 gives the full variable domain: EAGVTQSPTHLIKTRGQQATLRCSPISGHTSVYWYQQALGLGLQFLLWYDEGEERNRGNFPPRFSGRQFPNYSSELNVNALELEDSALYLCASSFDGSGYNEQFFGPGTRLTVL.